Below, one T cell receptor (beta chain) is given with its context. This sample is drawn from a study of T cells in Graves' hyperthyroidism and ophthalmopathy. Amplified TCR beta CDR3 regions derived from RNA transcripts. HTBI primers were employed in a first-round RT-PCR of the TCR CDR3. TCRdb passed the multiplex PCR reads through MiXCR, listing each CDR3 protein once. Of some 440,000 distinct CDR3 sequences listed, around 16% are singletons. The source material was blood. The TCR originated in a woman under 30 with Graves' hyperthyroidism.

CDR3 sequence reads: CASSTLQLAGGTDEQFF. The CDR3 DNA is TGTGCCAGCAGTACTCTCCAACTAGCGGGAGGAACCGATGAGCAGTTCTTC. The chain employs TRBV12-3 or TRBV12-4 and TRBJ2-1; 12 bases are a match to TRBD2. This CDR3 has 17 amino acids. V dropped 5 bases and J dropped 8; count of bases not matched to a gene: 13.